This T cell receptor beta chain was identified in a study of T-cell memory formation after mild COVID-19. Turning to the study itself: Clustering of TCRs was largely donor specific. The study, taken as a whole, reports: Contracting CD8+ clones were enriched in EMRA, CD4+ mainly in CM and EM. Pre-infection memory held some responding clones, suggesting pre-existing cross-reactive T cells responded.

The table lists this clonotype with many counts. Its target is not known. The germline V gene has CDR1 SGHDN and CDR2 FVKESK. The J segment lost 2 bases and the V segment lost 4 bases, leaving 16 bases of the junction unmatched. This CDR3 comprises 19 residues. UMIs and sample barcodes were carried by the TCR alpha and TCR beta cDNA libraries that 5'RACE produced using constant-segment primers. TCRdb re-called the 5' RACE reads through MiXCR, storing one row per CDR3 protein. The sample has 90,000 to 120,000 distinct CDR3 sequences, roughly an eighth seen once; the top ten hold roughly 40%. Sequencing was performed on PBMCs or a T cell subset sorted from them (not recorded which). This clonotype originated in a young man who had mild COVID-19 (a few samples of this study predate the infection). Cell type and time point are not known. The chain is built from TRBV14 and TRBJ2-1, with TRBD2 identical over 8 bases. The CDR3 DNA follows: TGTGCCAGCAGCCGCCCGGAGGGTAGCGGGGTTTCGCCCTACAATGAGCAGTTCTTC. This encodes CASSRPEGSGVSPYNEQFF.